This T cell receptor (beta chain) was sequenced for a study of T cell clones after liver transplantation. Assay: immunoSEQ multiplex PCR; the TCRdb copy retains only in-frame clones and omits some. The sample holds about 6,900 clones; 70% are singletons and the top ten take over 25%. The CDR3 sequence is 15 residues long. Trimming took off 2 bases at V and 4 bases at J, with 14 bases between the two ends. Germline assignment: CDR1 MNHEY and CDR2 SMNVEV (reference sequence). A few counts support this clone. The chain employs TRBV27 and TRBJ1-1; D is ambiguous. The clonotype comes from a human donor who received a liver transplant. This specimen was CD8+ T cells from blood, taken before liver transplant. As DNA, the CDR3 is TGTGCCAGCAGTTTAGGTGTGGGAGTTAGCACTGAAGCTTTCTTT. Translated: CASSLGVGVSTEAFF.